This T cell receptor (beta chain) appears in the sequencing data of a study of CD8 T cells in ankylosing spondylitis. Broader study findings: Ankylosing spondylitis blood seemed to carry a telltale TCR beta motif made of fewer than 10 highly homologous variants.

Germline lookup yields CDR1 DFQATT and CDR2 SNEGSKA (reference sequence). V lost 3 bases and J lost 4, with 6 bases in between. The CDR3 totals 11 residues. Concerning this clonotype: Its antigen remains unknown.

Quantitative molecular-barcoded 5'-RACE generated the TCR beta libraries. MiXCR, applied by TCRdb to the 5' RACE reads, yields one record per CDR3 protein. The table lists 350,000 to 550,000 distinct CDR3 sequences, 20% to 30% of them singletons, with roughly 1% in the top ten. This TCR derives from a male donor with ankylosing spondylitis. Source material: blood, either unsorted or a sorted T cell fraction (not recorded which). V is TRBV20-1 and J is TRBJ1-1; no definite D call. CDR3 bases: TGCAGTGCTAGGAGATCCACTGAAGCTTTCTTT. This translates into CSARRSTEAFF.